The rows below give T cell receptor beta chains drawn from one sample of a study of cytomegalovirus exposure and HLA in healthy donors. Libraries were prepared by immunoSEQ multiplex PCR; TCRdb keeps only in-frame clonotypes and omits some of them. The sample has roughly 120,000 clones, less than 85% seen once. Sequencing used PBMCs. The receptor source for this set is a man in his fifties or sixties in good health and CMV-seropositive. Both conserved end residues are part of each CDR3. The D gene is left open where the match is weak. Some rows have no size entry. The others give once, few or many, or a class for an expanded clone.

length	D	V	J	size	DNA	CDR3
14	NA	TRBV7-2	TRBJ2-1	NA	TGTGCCAGCAGCTCCCTAGCAGCCACGGGGGAGCAGTTCTTC	CASSSLAATGEQFF
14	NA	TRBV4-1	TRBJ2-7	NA	TGCGCCAGCAGCCAAGATCGGCCAGGCGACGAGCAGTACTTC	CASSQDRPGDEQYF
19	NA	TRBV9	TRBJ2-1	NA	TGTGCCAGCAGCCCAGGAGGGCCGGGGAGACAGAGCTCCTACAATGAGCAGTTCTTC	CASSPGGPGRQSSYNEQFF
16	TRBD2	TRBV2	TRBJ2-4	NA	TGTGCCAGCAGTGACGACGCGGGAGAAGCCAAAAACATTCAGTACTTC	CASSDDAGEAKNIQYF
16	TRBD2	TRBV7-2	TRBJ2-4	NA	TGTGCCAGCAGCGCCTTACTAGCGGGGGGGTGGGGCATTCAGTACTTC	CASSALLAGGWGIQYF
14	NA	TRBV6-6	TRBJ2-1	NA	TGTGCCAGCAGTCCCATGAAGGGGAAGGGTGAGCAGTTCTTC	CASSPMKGKGEQFF
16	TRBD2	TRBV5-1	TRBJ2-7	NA	TGCGCCAGCAGCTCGGGTAACGGACTAGCGGGTTACGAGCAGTACTTC	CASSSGNGLAGYEQYF
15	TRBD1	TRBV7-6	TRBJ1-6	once	TGTGCCAGCAGCCCGCTGGACAGGTATAATTCACCCCTCCACTTT	CASSPLDRYNSPLHF
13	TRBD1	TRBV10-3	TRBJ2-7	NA	TGTGCCATCGGGGACAGGGACTCGTACGAGCAGTACTTC	CAIGDRDSYEQYF
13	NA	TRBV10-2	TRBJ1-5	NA	TGCGCCAGCAGCCCAGGGTTTGATCAGCCCCAGCATTTT	CASSPGFDQPQHF
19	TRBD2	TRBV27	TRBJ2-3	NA	TGTGCCAGCAGTCTGCGACCGGGACTAGCGGGCTTCATTACAGATACGCAGTATTTT	CASSLRPGLAGFITDTQYF
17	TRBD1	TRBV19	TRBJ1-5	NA	TGTGCCAGTAGTCCTCGACATGGACAGGGAGGGATAGGGCCCCAGCATTTT	CASSPRHGQGGIGPQHF
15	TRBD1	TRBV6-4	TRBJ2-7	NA	TGTGCCAGCAACCCAACAGGGGGCGATTGTTACGAGCAGTACTTC	CASNPTGGDCYEQYF
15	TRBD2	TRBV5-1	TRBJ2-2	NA	TGCGCCAGCAGACCACTAGCGGGAGGAACCGGGGAGCTGTTTTTT	CASRPLAGGTGELFF
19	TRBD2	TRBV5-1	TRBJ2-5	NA	TGCGCCAGCAGCCCCGGGACTAGCGGGGGGCCCCCGTACCAAGAGACCCAGTACTTC	CASSPGTSGGPPYQETQYF
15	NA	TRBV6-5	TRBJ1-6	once	TGTGCCAGCAGTTACGGGCGGGTGACTAATTCACCCCTCCACTTT	CASSYGRVTNSPLHF
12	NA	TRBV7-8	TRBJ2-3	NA	TGTGCCAGCAGTCGGAGCGGGGATACGCAGTATTTT	CASSRSGDTQYF
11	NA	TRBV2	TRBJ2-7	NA	TGTGCCAGCAGTCCTGACGGTGACAAGTACTTC	CASSPDGDKYF
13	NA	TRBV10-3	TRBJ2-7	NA	TGTGCCATCAGTGAAAGCGCCCCCTACGAGCAGTACTTC	CAISESAPYEQYF
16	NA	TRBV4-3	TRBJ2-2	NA	TGCGCCAGCAGCCAAGAAGGGGGAACGAACACCGGGGAGCTGTTTTTT	CASSQEGGTNTGELFF
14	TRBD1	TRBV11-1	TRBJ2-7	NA	TGTGCCAGCGGACGGACAGGGAGCTCCTACGAGCAGTACTTC	CASGRTGSSYEQYF
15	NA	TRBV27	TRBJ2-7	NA	TGTGCCAGCAGGGAGGAGGGGGGGGTGGTCTACGAGCAGTACTTC	CASREEGGVVYEQYF
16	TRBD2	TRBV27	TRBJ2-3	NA	TGTGCCACCATGGGAGGACTAGCGGGAGGAGCAGATACGCAGTATTTT	CATMGGLAGGADTQYF
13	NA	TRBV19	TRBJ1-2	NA	TGTGCCAGTACCCCGTCTCCTTTCTATGGCTACACCTTC	CASTPSPFYGYTF
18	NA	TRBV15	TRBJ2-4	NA	TGTGCCACCAGCGATTTTCCCTGGCTAGAAGGAACCAAAAACATTCAGTACTTC	CATSDFPWLEGTKNIQYF
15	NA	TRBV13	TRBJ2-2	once	TGTGCCAGCAGCCCTCTTGACAAGAACACCGGGGAGCTGTTTTTT	CASSPLDKNTGELFF
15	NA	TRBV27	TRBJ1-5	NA	TGTGCCAGCAGTTTGTTGGGGGGTGGCAATCAGCCCCAGCATTTT	CASSLLGGGNQPQHF
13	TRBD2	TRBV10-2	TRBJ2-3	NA	TGCGCCACTACTAGCGATCGGCCAGATACGCAGTATTTT	CATTSDRPDTQYF
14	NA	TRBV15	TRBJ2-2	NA	TGTGCCACCAGCAGAGGGCAGAACACCGGGGAGCTGTTTTTT	CATSRGQNTGELFF
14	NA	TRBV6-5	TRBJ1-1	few	TGTGCCAGCAGGCAGGGCGTCTCGAACACTGAAGCTTTCTTT	CASRQGVSNTEAFF
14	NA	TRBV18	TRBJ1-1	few	TGTGCCAGCTCACCACGGGGGGGGAACACTGAAGCTTTCTTT	CASSPRGGNTEAFF
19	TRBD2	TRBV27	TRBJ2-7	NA	TGTGCCAGCAGTTCCTCGCTGAGGAGCGGGAGCTTTTTCCCCTACGAGCAGTACTTC	CASSSSLRSGSFFPYEQYF
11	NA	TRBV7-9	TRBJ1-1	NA	TGTGCCAGCAGCTTAGGGCTTGAAGCTTTCTTT	CASSLGLEAFF
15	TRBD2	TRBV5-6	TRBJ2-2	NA	TGTGCCAGCAGCTTTCCTAGCGGGAGTACCGGGGAGCTGTTTTTT	CASSFPSGSTGELFF
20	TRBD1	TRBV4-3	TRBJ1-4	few	TGCGCCAGCAGCCAAGATGAAGGGGGACAGGGAATCGGTCTCGGGGAAAAACTGTTTTTT	CASSQDEGGQGIGLGEKLFF
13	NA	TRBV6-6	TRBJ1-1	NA	TGTGCCAGCACTCAGTCTGGGGGGACTGAAGCTTTCTTT	CASTQSGGTEAFF
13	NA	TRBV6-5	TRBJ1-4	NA	TGTGCCAGCAGTTCACAGAAGAATGAAAAACTGTTTTTT	CASSSQKNEKLFF
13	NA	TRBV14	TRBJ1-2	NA	TGTGCCAGCAGCCTCGAACCCCTAACGGGCTACACCTTC	CASSLEPLTGYTF
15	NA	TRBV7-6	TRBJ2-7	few	TGTGCCAGCAGCCAGGGGTTAGGAGAGTCCTACGAGCAGTACTTC	CASSQGLGESYEQYF
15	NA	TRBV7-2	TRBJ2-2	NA	TGTGCCAGCAGCCGCACAGGAGGGAAAACCGGGGAGCTGTTTTTT	CASSRTGGKTGELFF
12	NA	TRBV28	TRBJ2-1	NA	TGTGCCAGCAGTTTTTCTAGAAATGAGCAGTTCTTC	CASSFSRNEQFF
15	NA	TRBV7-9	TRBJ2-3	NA	TGTGCCAGCAGGAAGGAGGGCCCGGTCAAAGGTACGCAGTATTTT	CASRKEGPVKGTQYF
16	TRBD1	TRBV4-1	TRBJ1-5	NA	TGCGCCAGCAGCCCGCTAGGGACAGGGAACAATCAGCCCCAGCATTTT	CASSPLGTGNNQPQHF
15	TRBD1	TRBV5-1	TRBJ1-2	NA	TGCGCCAGCAGCCGTGAGGGACAGGCTAACTATGGCTACACCTTC	CASSREGQANYGYTF
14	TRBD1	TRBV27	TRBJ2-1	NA	TGTGCCAGCAGTCCGGACAGGGATCACAATGAGCAGTTCTTC	CASSPDRDHNEQFF
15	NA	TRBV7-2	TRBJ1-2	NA	TGTGCCAGCAGCTTAGGAACAGGAGTTAACTATGGCTACACCTTC	CASSLGTGVNYGYTF
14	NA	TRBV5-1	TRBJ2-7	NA	TGCGCCAGCAGCCTGACCGGGACTTCCTACGAGCAGTACTTC	CASSLTGTSYEQYF
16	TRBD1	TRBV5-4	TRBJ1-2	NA	TGTGCCAGCAGAATTCAGACAGGGAATTTTAACTATGGCTACACCTTC	CASRIQTGNFNYGYTF
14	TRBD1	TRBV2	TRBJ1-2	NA	TGTGCCAGCAGTGGGGCCCGACAGGGAGCTGGCTACACCTTC	CASSGARQGAGYTF
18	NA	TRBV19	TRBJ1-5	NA	TGTGCCAGTAGTATAAGGGTGGGGGGGGGCGTTAGCCATCAGCCCCAGCATTTT	CASSIRVGGGVSHQPQHF